The following is a TCR beta chain sequence with its context. The antigen is not known. Evenly divided among several immunoSEQ plates was the genomic DNA of each subset. Replicate sorted-subset PCRs were loaded with around 210 ng DNA, 30,000 to 35,000 T cell genomes. Produced via immunoSEQ multiplex PCR; TCRdb's table is partial and in-frame only. Here the sample spans around 2.5 million clones, over 85% being singletons. The sample comes from a study of shared clonotypes between healthy human individuals. Study-level findings and limits: Clonotype sharing across a handful of donors was observed for about 5.2% of naive CD4 clonotypes.

The source of this sequence is a man between 18 and 29 years old in good health. Some clones in this sample may be carry-over from other donors' samples. Sequencing input: naive CD4+ T cells from PBMCs. The sample's subset: CD45RA+ positively selected.

CDR3 loop: CASSPLGTLNGQYF. In DNA form, the CDR3 reads TGTGCCAGCTCCCCTCTTGGGACGTTGAACGGGCAGTACTTC. The V gene is TRBV18, the J gene TRBJ2-7; D tentatively fits TRBD1 or TRBD2 (5 bases each). Trimming pared 6 bases from V and 9 bases from J, leaving 21 bases between. CDR3 size: 14 residues. Germline-derived CDR1 and CDR2 are KGHSH and LQKENI.